What follows are 8 T cell receptor beta chains derived from one specimen sequenced in a study of blood T cell repertoires in COVID-19. Sequencing was performed with immunoSEQ multiplex PCR; in TCRdb, only in-frame clones are kept and a portion is missing. Counted here are about 280,000 clones, roughly 85% occurring once; the ten biggest clones make up around 2.5%. Material: PBMCs or T cells enriched from blood (not recorded which). These receptor sequences come from a woman aged 50 to 65 who had recovered from COVID-19.

The J gene is TRBJ2-7, the V gene TRBV12-2; the table's TRBD2 call for D was not verified on the DNA. TRBV12-2 is reported as a pseudogene. This CDR3 region has 14 residues. In DNA, the CDR3 is TGTGCAAGTCGCTTGGTGAAGAGGGACTACGAGCAGTACTTC. This translates into CASRLVKRDYEQYF.

The gene calls are TRBV4-2 and TRBJ2-2; the D gene is possibly TRBD2 (6 bases). Germline CDR1 is LGHNA and CDR2 is YNFKEQ. The V gene lost 10 bases and the J gene lost 2 bases, with 14 bases spanning the gap. The CDR3 contains 14 residues. The CDR3 DNA reads as TGTGCCACTCACCGGGACTTAAACACCGGGGAGCTGTTTTTT. It yields the protein CATHRDLNTGELFF.

This sequence joins TRBV28 and TRBJ2-4; D possibly corresponds to TRBD2 (5 bases). V lost 1 base, J lost 2 bases, and 12 bases lay in between. Germline V gives CDR1 MDHEN, CDR2 SYDVKM. The CDR3 covers 16 residues. DNA for the CDR3: TGTGCCAGCAGTTTATCCGCGCTAGCATCCAAAAACATTCAGTACTTC. Amino acid sequence: CASSLSALASKNIQYF. Full variable domain (outside the CDR3, taken from reference TRBV28 and TRBJ2-4): DVKVTQSSRYLVKRTGEKVFLECVQDMDHENMFWYRQDPGLGLRLIYFSYDVKMKEKGDIPEGYSVSREKKERFSLILESASTNQTSMYLCASSLSALASKNIQYFGAGTRLSVL.

V gene TRBV19 combines with J gene TRBJ2-5, with TRBD1 matching over 7 bases. The CDR3 extends over 14 amino acids. Looked up from germline, CDR1 is LNHDA and CDR2 is SQIVND (reference sequence). J gave up 5 bases and V 5 bases, and 8 bases lay outside the gene matches. The CDR3 reads CASSHLTGEETQYF. The CDR3, as DNA: TGTGCCAGTAGTCATCTTACAGGGGAGGAGACCCAGTACTTC.

DNA of the CDR3: TGTGCCAGTTCGGTACGGGGGTACGGCTATGGCTACACCTTC. This translates into CASSVRGYGYGYTF. The rearrangement joins TRBV6-5 to TRBJ1-2, with D perhaps TRBD1 (5 bases). Per germline, CDR1 MNHEY and CDR2 SVGAGI. The germline V and J ends were trimmed by 9 bases and 4 bases, with 18 bases remaining between them. The CDR3 length is 14 residues.

The rearrangement joins TRBV19 to TRBJ1-2; a possible D gene is TRBD1 (5 bases). V dropped 3 bases and J dropped 6 bases, with 11 bases sitting between them. The germline gives CDR1 LNHDA, CDR2 SQIVND (reference sequence). The CDR3 extends over 13 amino acids. DNA of the CDR3: TGTGCCAGTAGTATTGCAGGGTGGAATGGCTACACCTTC. Translating gives CASSIAGWNGYTF.

The chain recombines TRBV19 with TRBJ1-3, with 7 nucleotides matching TRBD1. Germline CDR1 and CDR2: LNHDA and SQIVND (reference sequence). The CDR3 covers 16 residues. V trimming: 3 bases; J trimming: 3 bases; junction bases outside the gene matches: 8. The CDR3 nucleotides read TGTGCCAGTAGTATGGCCTACAGGGGCAGTGGAAACACCATATATTTT. This codes for CASSMAYRGSGNTIYF.

The chain joins TRBV4-1 to TRBJ2-3, with TRBD2 as a possible D gene (5 bases). Germline V gene data show CDR1 as MGHRA and CDR2 as YSYEKL. CDR3 length: 13 residues. The V end lost 0 bases, the J end lost 6 bases, and 7 bases lay between the germline ends. The CDR3 is CASSQELADTQYF. The CDR3 DNA sequence: TGCGCCAGCAGCCAAGAATTAGCGGATACGCAGTATTTT.